Below are 15 T cell receptor beta chains sequenced from a single sample in a study of CD4 and CD8 cells across lung adenocarcinoma regions (dated by TCRdb to 2017 to 2018). Library prep was done by PCR. The run used a HiSeq X Ten. TCRdb itself trimmed the public reads at Q25 with fastp, ran MiXCR and retained productive beta chains. Duplicate CDR3 protein sequences are folded into a single record with the most common DNA and genes. Within this sample are 21,000 or so distinct CDR3 sequences, with around 50% of them counted one time only. About a quarter of the sample goes to the ten largest clones. The sample taken for sequencing was CD8+ T cells from the center of a lung tumor. The cell subset or site tag for this specimen amounts to: tumor center region. Receptor source: a female donor with lung adenocarcinoma. The CD4 and CD8 labels of this study may be unreliable.

This clonotype was counted only a few times. V is TRBV6-1 and J is TRBJ2-3; 7 positions match TRBD2. Germline trimming cut 5 bases from V and 11 bases from J; bases unmatched to any gene: 7. Germline CDR1 is MNHNS and CDR2 is SASEGT. The CDR3 is 12 residues long. The CDR3 DNA reads as TGTGCCAGCAGTCAAGGGACTACCGTGCAGTATTTT. This translates into CASSQGTTVQYF.

In the case of this clonotype: Compared with germline, one end of the junction differs, possibly owing to a read error. The chain combines TRBV11-1 with TRBJ2-1, with 9 nucleotides matching TRBD1. The J call may not be correct, given that the DNA end is closer to TRBJ2-5. The germline gives CDR1 SGHAT, CDR2 FQDESV (reference sequence). The CDR3 loop spans 15 amino acids. DNA of the CDR3: TGTGCCAACAGCTCGGGACAGGGACTGGGAGAGACCCAGTACTTC. Translated, it gives CANSSGQGLGETQYF.

This clonotype was counted between two and nine times. This chain joins TRBV12-3 or TRBV12-4 and TRBJ1-2; 9 bases fit TRBD1. This CDR3 is built from 16 residues. V shed 6 bases, J shed 4 bases, and the junction held 12 bases outside the gene matches. In DNA, the CDR3 is TGTGCCAGCAGCCCAAACACAGGGGGCGCTTCCTATGGCTACACCTTC. It specifies CASSPNTGGASYGYTF.

This clonotype showed up many times. This rearrangement joins TRBV6-1 to TRBJ1-1; the D is unclear. V was trimmed by 6 bases and J by 8 bases, leaving 16 bases between them. This CDR3 region has 13 residues. Per germline, CDR1 MNHNS and CDR2 SASEGT. CDR3 loop: CASSKVGQPEAFF. The CDR3 nucleotides are TGTGCCAGCAGCAAGGTTGGTCAGCCAGAAGCTTTCTTT.

Comment on this clonotype: One end of the junction is discordant with germline, which a read error may explain. The V and J genes are TRBV27 and TRBJ2-3; D is possibly TRBD1 or TRBD2 (6 bases each). The CDR3 contains 15 residues. Germline loops: CDR1 MNHEY, CDR2 SMNVEV (reference sequence). The CDR3 region has the DNA TGTGCCAGGGTTCACGGGGGCAGGGACCAAGATACGCAGTACTTT. This gives the protein CARVHGGRDQDTQYF.

This clonotype came up a few times. V usage is TRBV15 and J usage is TRBJ1-2, with D unclear. CDR1 is LNHNV and CDR2 is YYDKDF in the germline V gene (reference sequence). Trimming stripped 5 bases from V and 6 bases from J, with 7 bases between. CDR3 size: 11 residues. The CDR3 nucleotides are TGTGCCACCAGCGACTCGCATGGCTACACCTTC. The encoded protein is CATSDSHGYTF.

V and J are TRBV6-5 and TRBJ1-1, with TRBD1 as a possible D gene (6 bases). The V and J ends lost 5 bases and 1 base respectively, with 14 bases between them. The CDR3 is made up of 15 amino acids. Germline assignment: CDR1 MNHEY and CDR2 SVGAGI. The CDR3 here is CASSPEGGQNTEAFF. The CDR3 coding sequence is TGTGCCAGCAGTCCCGAGGGGGGGCAGAACACTGAAGCTTTCTTT.

Concerning this clonotype itself: A read error may account for a junction end that differs from germline. The chain has TRBV27 and TRBJ2-4; 8 nucleotides match TRBD2. Germline CDR1 MNHEY, CDR2 SMNVEV (reference sequence). The CDR3 sequence is 18 residues long. CDR3 residues: CASRSRGTGGSAKNTQYF. CDR3 DNA: TGTGCCAGCAGGTCCAGGGGCACGGGGGGGAGCGCCAAAAACACGCAGTATTTC.

The genes are TRBV27 and TRBJ2-5; perhaps D is TRBD1 or TRBD2 (6 bases each). The length of the CDR3 is 14 residues. The V and J ends lost 3 bases and 1 base respectively, with 9 bases between them. The germline V gene has CDR1 MNHEY and CDR2 SMNVEV (reference sequence). The DNA for the CDR3 is TGTGCCAGCAGTTTTGGGGGGCCCCAAGAGACCCAGTACTTC. Translating gives CASSFGGPQETQYF.

Comment on this clonotype: Mismatch with germline at one junction end may stem from a read error. V usage is TRBV10-3 and J usage is TRBJ2-3; 7 bases are a match to TRBD2. This CDR3 contains 12 residues. Per germline, CDR1 ENHRY and CDR2 SYGVKD. The CDR3 region has the DNA TGTGCGGGGAGGGGAGGCAAAGATACGCAGTATTTC. Its protein is CAGRGGKDTQYF.

This clonotype was counted ten times or more. The rearrangement uses TRBV10-2 and TRBJ2-5; 10 bases fit TRBD1. Trimming cost V 6 bases and J 5 bases; bases outside gene matches: 9. The germline V gene encodes CDR1 WSHSY and CDR2 SAAADI. The CDR3 is 15 amino acids. The CDR3 region is CASSWGQGMSETQYF. In DNA, the CDR3 is TGCGCCAGCAGCTGGGGACAGGGGATGTCGGAGACCCAGTACTTC.

The chain uses TRBV6-1 and TRBJ2-3; D is possibly TRBD2 (5 bases). Germline assignment: CDR1 MNHNS and CDR2 SASEGT. The germline V and J ends were trimmed by 7 bases and 2 bases, with 16 bases remaining between them. This CDR3 has 15 amino acids. This chain's CDR3 is CASTLGGLLTDTQYF. Written as DNA, the CDR3 is TGTGCCAGCACCCTAGGAGGACTTCTCACAGATACGCAGTATTTT.

This clonotype was seen many times. The chain employs TRBV6-1 and TRBJ2-1, with TRBD2 matching over 11 bases. There are 17 residues in the CDR3. CDR1 and CDR2 from the germline V gene are MNHNS and SASEGT. The trim removed 9 bases at V and 0 bases at J, leaving 10 bases unmatched. The chain's CDR3 is CASKSGLADSSYNEQFF. DNA for the CDR3: TGTGCCAGTAAATCGGGACTAGCGGACAGCTCCTACAATGAGCAGTTCTTC.

This clonotype is medium-sized (0.01 to 0.1%) by share. The chain employs TRBV6-1 and TRBJ1-2, with 7 bases fitting TRBD1. V gave up 5 bases and J gave up 4 bases; unmatched junction bases: 7. The germline V gene has CDR1 MNHNS and CDR2 SASEGT. This CDR3 region has 14 residues. The CDR3 region has the DNA TGTGCCAGCAGTCCCGGGACAGACACCTATGGCTACACCTTC. Protein sequence: CASSPGTDTYGYTF.

A few counts support this clonotype. V usage is TRBV9 and J usage is TRBJ2-4; 10 nucleotides agree with TRBD1. With V trimmed by 3 bases and J by 4 bases, 1 base remained unmatched. Germline V lookup: CDR1 SGDLS, CDR2 YYNGEE. The CDR3 is made up of 14 amino acids. CDR3 in DNA: TGTGCCAGCAGCGGACAGGGGGCTAAAAACATTCAGTACTTC. It encodes CASSGQGAKNIQYF.